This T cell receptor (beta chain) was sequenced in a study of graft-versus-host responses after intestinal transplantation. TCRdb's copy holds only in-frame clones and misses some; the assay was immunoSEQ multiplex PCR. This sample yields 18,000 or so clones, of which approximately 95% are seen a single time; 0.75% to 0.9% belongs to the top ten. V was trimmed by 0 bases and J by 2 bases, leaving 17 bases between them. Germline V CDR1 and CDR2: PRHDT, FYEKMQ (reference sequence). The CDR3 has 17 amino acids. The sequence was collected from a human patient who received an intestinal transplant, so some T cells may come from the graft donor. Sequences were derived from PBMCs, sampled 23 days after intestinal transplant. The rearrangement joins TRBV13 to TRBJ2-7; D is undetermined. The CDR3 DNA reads TGTGCCAGCAGCTTAGGCCTGACAAGGCGGCACCCCTACGAGCAGTACTTC. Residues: CASSLGLTRRHPYEQYF.